A single sample gave rise to the 19 T cell receptor beta chains below, sequenced in a study of response to subunit inactivated influenza vaccine. TCRdb itself ran the RT-PCR reads through MiXCR, one entry per CDR3 protein. The sample lists 450,000 to 700,000 distinct CDR3 sequences, approximately 15% seen once, with 11% in the top ten. The source material was PBMCs from blood, sampled about 11 days after vaccination. The receptors stem from a man aged 50-59 years who received an inactivated influenza vaccine.

The table lists this clonotype with a few counts. The V gene is TRBV7-9, the J gene TRBJ2-7; 11 bases map to TRBD1. Trimming at V came to 5 bases and at J to 4 bases, leaving 13 bases not matched to a gene. From germline, CDR1 is SEHNR and CDR2 FQNEAQ (reference sequence). CDR3 length: 17 amino acids. This CDR3 is CASSGRDRGTQLYEQYF. The CDR3 DNA follows: TGTGCCAGCAGCGGCCGGGACAGGGGGACACAATTATACGAGCAGTACTTC.

This clonotype was seen a few times. V usage is TRBV29-1 and J usage is TRBJ2-1; TRBD2 matches at 8 bases. The CDR3 has 11 amino acids. Germline assignment: CDR1 SQVTM and CDR2 ANQGSEA. The CDR3 coding sequence is TGCAGTGGCGGGAGGTACAATGAGCAGTTCTTC. Translating gives CSGGRYNEQFF.

The J gene is TRBJ2-1, the V gene TRBV11-3, with D unresolved. Trimming pared 3 bases from V and 10 bases from J, leaving 13 bases between. CDR3 length: 13 residues. CDR1 and CDR2 (germline): SGHNT, YENEEA. As DNA, the CDR3 is TGTGCCAGCAGCTTTTCCCCAGGACGAGAGCAGTTCTTC. It encodes CASSFSPGREQFF.

There are a few counts of this clonotype. The chain joins TRBV5-1 to TRBJ2-3, with D unresolved. CDR3 length: 16 amino acids. V shed 2 bases and J shed 0 bases, with 13 bases lying between them. Germline V gene lookup returns CDR1 SGHRS and CDR2 YFSETQ. Written as DNA, the CDR3 is TGCGCCAGCAGCTTAGAAATACGAACTAGCACAGATACGCAGTATTTT. Protein sequence: CASSLEIRTSTDTQYF.

This CDR3 reads CASSIVRAGNEQFF. CDR3 DNA: TGTGCCAGCAGCATCGTGCGGGCTGGTAATGAGCAGTTCTTC. The gene calls are TRBV27 and TRBJ2-1, with a tentative D call TRBD2 (5 bases). V lost 6 bases to trimming and J lost 7 bases, with 16 bases between them. CDR1 is MNHEY and CDR2 is SMNVEV in the germline V gene (reference sequence). The CDR3 spans 14 residues.

The J gene is TRBJ2-5, the V gene TRBV14; D gene unclear. V lost 0 bases and J 2 bases, leaving 7 bases between the germline ends. CDR3 length: 14 amino acids. CDR1 and CDR2 (germline): SGHDN, FVKESK. CDR3 in DNA: TGTGCCAGCAGCCAAGACCTGGGGCAAGAGACCCAGTACTTC. It translates to CASSQDLGQETQYF.

There are many counts of this clonotype. The V gene is TRBV7-9, the J gene TRBJ2-3; 8 bases agree with TRBD1. CDR1 is SEHNR and CDR2 is FQNEAQ in the germline V gene (reference sequence). Trimming removed 9 bases from V and 1 base from J; junction bases left unmatched: 6. The CDR3 length is 14 residues. CDR3 sequence: CASLPGQGTDTQYF. CDR3 coding DNA: TGTGCCAGTTTACCGGGACAGGGCACAGATACGCAGTATTTT.

This clonotype has more than one count but fewer than ten. The chain carries TRBV6-8 and TRBJ2-7; 11 nucleotides line up with TRBD2. V shed 6 bases and J 4 bases; nucleotides not matched to a gene: 11. This CDR3 contains 16 residues. Germline CDR1 reads MNHGY; CDR2 reads SAAAGT. CDR3 sequence reads: CASSPNQTSGEYEQYF. In DNA form, the CDR3 reads TGTGCCAGCAGCCCCAACCAGACTAGCGGGGAATACGAGCAGTACTTC.

V gene TRBV24-1 combines with J gene TRBJ2-3; 9 bases match TRBD1. The CDR3 is 17 amino acids. CDR1 is KGHDR, CDR2 SFDVKD, per germline. V trimming: 3 bases; J trimming: 3 bases; junction bases outside the gene matches: 9. The CDR3 protein is CATSDRDRDKGTDTQYF. In DNA, the CDR3 is TGTGCCACCAGTGATCGGGACAGGGATAAGGGGACAGATACGCAGTATTTT.

This clonotype was counted only a few times. The chain recombines TRBV5-1 with TRBJ1-1; D call uncertain. Trimming cost V 4 bases and J 5 bases, with 15 bases left between them. The CDR3 runs to 14 residues. The V gene's germline CDR1 is SGHRS and CDR2 YFSETQ. CDR3 bases: TGCGCCAGCAGCGCTCTTGTCGGTAGAACTGAAGCTTTCTTT. This gives the protein CASSALVGRTEAFF.

V and J are TRBV5-1 and TRBJ2-5, with a weak D call TRBD1 (5 bases). This CDR3 region has 14 residues. The V gene's germline CDR1 is SGHRS and CDR2 YFSETQ. The V end was cut by 4 bases, the J end by 2 bases, with 12 bases between. The CDR3 sequence: CASSISGKQETQYF. CDR3 bases: TGCGCCAGCAGCATATCAGGGAAACAAGAGACCCAGTACTTC.

This clonotype was detected a few times. The gene calls are TRBV10-3 and TRBJ2-7; 8 nucleotides line up with TRBD1. V trimming: 7 bases; J trimming: 3 bases; junction bases outside the gene matches: 5. Germline V lookup: CDR1 ENHRY, CDR2 SYGVKD. The CDR3 covers 13 residues. CDR3 in amino acids: CAINRGTGYEQYF. Here the CDR3 DNA reads TGTGCCATCAATAGGGGGACAGGCTACGAGCAGTACTTC.

This clonotype was observed a few times. The rearrangement links TRBV2 to TRBJ1-4, with D maybe TRBD1 (6 bases). V was pared by 5 bases and J by 8 bases, with 15 bases between. The CDR3 has 14 residues. Germline V CDR1 and CDR2: SNHLY, FYNNEI. CDR3 sequence (DNA): TGTGCCAGCAGTCGACAGGTCCCGGAGGAAAAACTGTTTTTT. This translates into CASSRQVPEEKLFF.

The chain is built from TRBV11-1 and TRBJ2-3; 10 bases map to TRBD1. Germline V gene sequence: CDR1 SGHAT, CDR2 FQDESV (reference sequence). With V trimmed by 5 bases and J by 0 bases, 14 bases remained unmatched. The CDR3 has 19 residues. The CDR3 reads CASSPSDRGPLKSTDTQYF. The CDR3 bases are TGTGCCAGCAGCCCCTCTGACAGGGGGCCCCTTAAGAGCACAGATACGCAGTATTTT.

This clonotype has more than one count but fewer than ten. The rearrangement uses TRBV5-6 and TRBJ1-2; tentatively, D is TRBD1 (6 bases). The CDR3 has 16 residues. V lost 4 bases, J lost 0 bases, and 16 bases lay in between. CDR1 SGHDT and CDR2 YYEEEE come from the germline V gene. The CDR3 DNA reads as TGTGCCAGCAGCCTCGCCGGGGGGCCCACTAACTATGGCTACACCTTC. Protein sequence: CASSLAGGPTNYGYTF.

The rearrangement uses TRBV29-1 and TRBJ2-7, with 7 bases fitting TRBD1. The CDR3 runs 13 residues. In germline, CDR1 is SQVTM, CDR2 ANQGSEA. The J segment lost 3 bases and the V segment lost 1 base, leaving 3 bases of the junction unmatched. CDR3 in DNA: TGCAGCGTTGAAGTGGCAGGGGGCTACGAGCAGTACTTC. Protein: CSVEVAGGYEQYF.

The V and J genes are TRBV7-6 and TRBJ1-1; D gene unclear. With 6 bases removed from V and 1 base from J, the gap between germline ends came to 12 bases. Germline V gene lookup returns CDR1 SGHVS and CDR2 FNYEAQ. This CDR3 has 14 amino acids. The CDR3 spells CASSFPAENTEAFF. The CDR3 coding sequence is TGTGCCAGCAGTTTCCCGGCAGAGAACACTGAAGCTTTCTTT. The variable domain in full, with the rest retrieved from reference TRBV7-6 and TRBJ1-1, is GAGVSQSPRYKVTKRGQDVALRCDPISGHVSLYWYRQALGQGPEFLTYFNYEAQQDKSGLPNDRFSAERPEGSISTLTIQRTEQRDSAMYRCASSFPAENTEAFFGQGTRLTVV.

This clonotype has just a few counts. The chain recombines TRBV18 with TRBJ1-2; no definite D call. The CDR3 loop spans 14 amino acids. Trimming cost V 4 bases and J 2 bases, with 11 bases left between them. Germline CDR1 and CDR2: KGHSH and LQKENI. The CDR3 loop reads CASSQGIENYGYTF. CDR3 in DNA: TGTGCCAGCTCACAAGGGATAGAAAACTATGGCTACACCTTC.

The rearrangement links TRBV6-4 to TRBJ2-7; 10 bases fit TRBD2. CDR1 is MRHNA and CDR2 is SNTAGT in the germline V gene. V lost 6 bases and J lost 0; bases outside the gene matches: 5. This CDR3 has 15 amino acids. The CDR3 here is CASRAGLAASYEQYF. CDR3 in DNA: TGTGCCAGCAGGGCCGGACTAGCGGCCTCCTACGAGCAGTACTTC.